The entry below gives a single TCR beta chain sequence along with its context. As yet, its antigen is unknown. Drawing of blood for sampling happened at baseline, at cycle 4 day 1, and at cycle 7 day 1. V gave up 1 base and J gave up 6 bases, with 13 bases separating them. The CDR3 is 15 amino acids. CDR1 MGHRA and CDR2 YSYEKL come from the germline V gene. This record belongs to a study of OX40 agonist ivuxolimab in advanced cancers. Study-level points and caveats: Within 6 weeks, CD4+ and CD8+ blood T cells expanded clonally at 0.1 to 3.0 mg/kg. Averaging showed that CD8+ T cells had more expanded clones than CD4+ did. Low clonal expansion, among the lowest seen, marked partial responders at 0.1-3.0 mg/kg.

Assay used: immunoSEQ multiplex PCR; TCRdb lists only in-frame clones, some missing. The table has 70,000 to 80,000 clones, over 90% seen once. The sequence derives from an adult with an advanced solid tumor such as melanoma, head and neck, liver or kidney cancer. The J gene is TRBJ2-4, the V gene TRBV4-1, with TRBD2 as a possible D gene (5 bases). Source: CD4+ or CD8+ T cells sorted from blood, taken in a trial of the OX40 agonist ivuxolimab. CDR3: CASSQVKRGVNIQYF. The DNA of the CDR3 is TGCGCCAGCAGCCAAGTAAAACGGGGTGTAAACATTCAGTACTTC.